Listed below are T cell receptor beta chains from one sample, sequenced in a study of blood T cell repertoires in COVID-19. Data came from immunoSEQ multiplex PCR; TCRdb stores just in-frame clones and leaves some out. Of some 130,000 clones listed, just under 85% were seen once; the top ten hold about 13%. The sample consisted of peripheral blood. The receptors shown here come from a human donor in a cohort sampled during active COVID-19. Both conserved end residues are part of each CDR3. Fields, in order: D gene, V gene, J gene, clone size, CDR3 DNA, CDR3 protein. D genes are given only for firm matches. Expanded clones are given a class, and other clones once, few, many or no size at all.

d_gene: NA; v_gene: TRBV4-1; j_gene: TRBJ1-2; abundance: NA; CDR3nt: TGCGCCAGCAGCATAGGGCGGGACTATGGCTACACCTTC; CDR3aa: CASSIGRDYGYTF
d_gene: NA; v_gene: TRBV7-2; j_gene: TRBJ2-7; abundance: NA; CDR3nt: TGTGCCAGCAGCTTGGCCAGCTCCTACGAGCAGTACTTC; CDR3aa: CASSLASSYEQYF
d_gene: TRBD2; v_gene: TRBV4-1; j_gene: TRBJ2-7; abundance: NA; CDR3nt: TGCGCCAGCAGCCAAGAACGTCTAGCGGGGGTTATCCACGAGCAGTACTTC; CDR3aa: CASSQERLAGVIHEQYF
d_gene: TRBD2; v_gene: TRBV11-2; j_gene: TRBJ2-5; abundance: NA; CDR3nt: TGTGCCAGCAGCTTAGAGGGTCGGGGGGGACAAGAGACCCAGTACTTC; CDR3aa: CASSLEGRGGQETQYF
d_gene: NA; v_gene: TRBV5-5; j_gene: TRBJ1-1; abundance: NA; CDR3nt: TGTGCCAGCAGCTTGAGGCACACAGCTATGAACACTGAAGCTTTCTTT; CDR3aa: CASSLRHTAMNTEAFF
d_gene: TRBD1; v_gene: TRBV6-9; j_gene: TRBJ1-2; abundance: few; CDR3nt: TGTGCCAGCCCCACCTGTTCGCAGGGGGCGGAAGGCTACACCTTC; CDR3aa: CASPTCSQGAEGYTF
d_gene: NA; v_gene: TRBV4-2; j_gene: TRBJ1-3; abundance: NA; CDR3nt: TGTGCCAGCAGCCAGGCGAGCGGACAGTTAACTGGAAACACCATATATTTT; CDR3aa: CASSQASGQLTGNTIYF
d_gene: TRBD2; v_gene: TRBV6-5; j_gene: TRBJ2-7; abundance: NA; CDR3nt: TGTGCCAGCGGGACTAGCGCTACCTACGAGCAGTACTTC; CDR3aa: CASGTSATYEQYF
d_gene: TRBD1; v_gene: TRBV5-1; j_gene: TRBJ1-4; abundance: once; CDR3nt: TGCGCCAGCAGCTTGGAGGGACAGGGGGCCCCAACTAATGAAAAACTGTTTTTT; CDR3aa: CASSLEGQGAPTNEKLFF
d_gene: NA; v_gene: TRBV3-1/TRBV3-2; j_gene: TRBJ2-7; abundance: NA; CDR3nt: TGTGCCAGCAGCCAAGATTCCCCCAAACAGGGAATAGGTTACGAGCAGTACTTC; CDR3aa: CASSQDSPKQGIGYEQYF
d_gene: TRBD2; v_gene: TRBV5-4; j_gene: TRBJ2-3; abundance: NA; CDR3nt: TGTGCCAGCAGCATTAGCGGGGCCACAGATACGCAGTATTTT; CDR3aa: CASSISGATDTQYF
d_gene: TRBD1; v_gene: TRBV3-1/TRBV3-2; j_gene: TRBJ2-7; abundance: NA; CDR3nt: TGTGCCAGCAGCCAACCGGGACAGCACGGCGAGCAGTACTTC; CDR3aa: CASSQPGQHGEQYF
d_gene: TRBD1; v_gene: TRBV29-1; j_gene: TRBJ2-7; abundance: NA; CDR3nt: TGCAGCGTTGTAGGGACAGGGTACGAGCAGTACTTC; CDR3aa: CSVVGTGYEQYF
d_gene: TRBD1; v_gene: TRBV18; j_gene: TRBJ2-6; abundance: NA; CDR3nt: TGTGCCAGCTCACTAACTCTAGGACAGGGGGAATCTGGGGCCAACGTCCTGACTTTC; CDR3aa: CASSLTLGQGESGANVLTF
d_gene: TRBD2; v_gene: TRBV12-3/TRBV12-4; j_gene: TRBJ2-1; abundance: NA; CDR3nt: TGTGCCAGCAGCGAATCAGGGAGGGAGAGGTTCTTC; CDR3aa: CASSESGRERFF
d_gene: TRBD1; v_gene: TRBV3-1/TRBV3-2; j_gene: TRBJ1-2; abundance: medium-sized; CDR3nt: TGTGCCAGCAGCCCACGACAGGGGTCCTATGGCTACACCTTC; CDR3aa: CASSPRQGSYGYTF
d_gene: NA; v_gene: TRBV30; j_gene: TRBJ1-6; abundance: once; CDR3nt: TGTGCCTGGAGTGTACGTCGGGTTGGCTATAATTCACCCCTCCACTTT; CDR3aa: CAWSVRRVGYNSPLHF
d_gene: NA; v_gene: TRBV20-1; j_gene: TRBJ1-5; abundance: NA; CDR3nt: TGCAGTGCTAGTCAGGGTCTTAATCAGCCCCAGCATTTT; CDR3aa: CSASQGLNQPQHF
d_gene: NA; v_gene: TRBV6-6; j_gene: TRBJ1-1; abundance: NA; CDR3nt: TGTGCCAGCAGTTTTGGACAGATAGGCACTGAAGCTTTCTTT; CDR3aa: CASSFGQIGTEAFF
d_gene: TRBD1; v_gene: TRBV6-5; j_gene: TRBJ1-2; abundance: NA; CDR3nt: TGTGCCAGCAGTCCGACAGGGTTCCCTAACTATGGCTACACCTTC; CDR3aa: CASSPTGFPNYGYTF
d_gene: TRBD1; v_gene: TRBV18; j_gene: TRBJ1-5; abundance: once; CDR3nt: TGTGCCAGCTCCACCCAGGGGGTCGGGGGTTATCAGCCCCAGCATTTT; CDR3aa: CASSTQGVGGYQPQHF
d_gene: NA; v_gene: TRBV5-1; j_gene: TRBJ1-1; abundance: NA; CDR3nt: TGCGCCAGCAGCTTCCGGGTGGGTCCGGACACTGAAGCTTTCTTT; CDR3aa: CASSFRVGPDTEAFF
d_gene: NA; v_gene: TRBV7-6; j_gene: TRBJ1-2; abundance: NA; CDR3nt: TGTGCCAGCAGTCCTTCGTCCGAGACAGAGAAGAGGAACTATGGCTACACCTTC; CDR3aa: CASSPSSETEKRNYGYTF
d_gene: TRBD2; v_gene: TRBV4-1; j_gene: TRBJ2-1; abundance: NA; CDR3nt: TGCGCCAGCAGCCAAGACCCGCCTAGCGGGGGCTACAATGAGCAGTTCTTC; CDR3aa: CASSQDPPSGGYNEQFF
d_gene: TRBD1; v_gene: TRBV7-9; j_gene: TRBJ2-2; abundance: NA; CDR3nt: TGTGCCAGCAGCCTCGCCAGGACAGGGGCTACTACCACCGGGGAGCTGTTTTTT; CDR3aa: CASSLARTGATTTGELFF
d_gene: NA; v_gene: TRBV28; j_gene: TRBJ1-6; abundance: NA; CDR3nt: TGTGCCAGCAGTTTATTCGGTCTCGGCGACTCCACGTATAATTCACCCCTCCACTTT; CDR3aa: CASSLFGLGDSTYNSPLHF
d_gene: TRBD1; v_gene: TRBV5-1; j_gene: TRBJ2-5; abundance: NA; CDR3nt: TGCGCCAGCAGCTTGGGGGGACAGGGAGGCGGAGAGACCCAGTACTTC; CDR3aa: CASSLGGQGGGETQYF
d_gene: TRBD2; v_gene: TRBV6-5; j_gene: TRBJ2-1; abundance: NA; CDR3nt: TGTGCCAGCAGCCCAGTAGCGGGGGGATACAATGAGCAGTTCTTC; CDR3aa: CASSPVAGGYNEQFF
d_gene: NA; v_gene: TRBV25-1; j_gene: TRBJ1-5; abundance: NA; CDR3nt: TGTGCCAGCAGTGACGGACACCCTAGCAATCAGCCCCAGCATTTT; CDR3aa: CASSDGHPSNQPQHF
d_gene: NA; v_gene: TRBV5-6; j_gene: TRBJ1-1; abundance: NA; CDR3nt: TGTGCCAGCAGCTCCCAGAACAGCTGGACTGAAGCTTTCTTT; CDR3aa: CASSSQNSWTEAFF
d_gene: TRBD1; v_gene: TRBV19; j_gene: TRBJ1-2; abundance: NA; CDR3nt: TGTGCCAGTAGTATGGGGACAGGGGCGAGAAACTATGGCTACACCTTC; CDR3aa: CASSMGTGARNYGYTF
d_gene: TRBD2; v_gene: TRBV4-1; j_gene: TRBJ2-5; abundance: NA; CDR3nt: TGCGCCAGCAATCGGGATAGCGGGGGTGGTCAAGAGACCCAGTACTTC; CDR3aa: CASNRDSGGGQETQYF